This T cell receptor (beta chain) emerged from a study of regulatory T cells in long-lasting Graves disease. This sample's time point: newly diagnosed GD, antithyroid drugs for less than 3 months. From RNA extracted from PBMCs, the TCR library was made. Construction of TCR beta libraries relied on iRepertoire HTBI primers and on Arm-PCR targeting CDR3 regions. TCRdb called the multiplex PCR reads again in MiXCR, with one record for every CDR3 protein. The data contain about 540,000 distinct CDR3 sequences, approximately 15% of them singletons. The CDR3 has 13 amino acids. Trimming pared 7 bases from V and 4 bases from J, leaving 14 bases between. CDR1 and CDR2 (germline): DFQATT, SNEGSKA (reference sequence). This clonotype was detected many times. This same sample was also part of a study on T cells in Graves' hyperthyroidism and ophthalmopathy. In that study: The HTBI primer set was used in a first-round RT-PCR of the TCR CDR3.

The chain joins TRBV20-1 to TRBJ2-1, with D possibly matching TRBD1 (5 bases). The sequence derives from a man in his thirties or forties with Graves disease. Sequenced here: peripheral blood mononuclear cells (PBMCs), sampled at new diagnosis, from a patient treated with antithyroid drugs. In nucleotides, the CDR3 is TGCAGTGGGGGAAGGCCAGGGTACAATGAGCAGTTCTTC. It codes for CSGGRPGYNEQFF.